The clone carrying this T cell receptor (beta chain) was observed many times. The antigen remains undetermined. The data were obtained in a study of blood T cells in healthy people across ages. Study-level results: PBMCs went unsorted, and a conclusive naive versus antigen-experienced comparison was therefore prevented. Donors of long life had a larger count of naive CD4+ cells and greater diversity than aged donors. The percentage of naive T cells correlated strongly with TCR beta diversity.

With a J-beta primer mix and a sample-barcoded 5' primer, a second PCR ran about 6 to 11 cycles. TCRdb fed the 5' RACE reads into MiXCR, producing one record per CDR3 protein. The repertoire consists of over 1.5 million distinct CDR3 sequences, with around half occurring once and the leading ten covering approximately 2.1%. Germline V lookup: CDR1 DFQATT, CDR2 SNEGSKA (reference sequence). J was trimmed by 3 bases and V by 6 bases; bases with no gene match: 4. The CDR3 runs 13 residues. Sequencing used blood. This TCR came from a woman between 40 and 50 years old in good health. This chain uses TRBV20-1 with TRBJ2-3; 9 nucleotides align to TRBD1. CDR3 sequence reads: CSATGQGTDTQYF. CDR3 nucleotides: TGCAGTGCGACAGGACAGGGGACAGATACGCAGTATTTT.